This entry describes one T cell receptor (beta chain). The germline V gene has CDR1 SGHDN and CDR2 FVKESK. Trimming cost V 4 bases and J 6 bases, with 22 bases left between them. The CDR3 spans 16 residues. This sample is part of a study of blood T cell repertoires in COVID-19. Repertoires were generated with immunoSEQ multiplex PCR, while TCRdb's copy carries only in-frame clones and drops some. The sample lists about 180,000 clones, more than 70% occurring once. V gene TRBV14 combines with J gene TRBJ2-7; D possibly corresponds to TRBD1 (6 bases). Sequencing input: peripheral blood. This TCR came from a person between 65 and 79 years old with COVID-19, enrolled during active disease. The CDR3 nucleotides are TGTGCCAGCAGCCCCTTCGGGGCAGGGGAAGTCGGCGAGCAGTACTTC. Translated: CASSPFGAGEVGEQYF.